These 5 T cell receptor beta chains share one sample of origin, sequenced in a study of blood T cell repertoires in COVID-19. Produced via immunoSEQ multiplex PCR; TCRdb's table is partial and in-frame only. The table shows fewer than 300,000 clones, with around 81% occurring only once. The sample comprised peripheral blood. The receptor source for this set is a person aged 70 to 79 with COVID-19, enrolled during active disease.

This clone was counted a single time. This rearrangement joins TRBV19 to TRBJ1-3; a possible D gene is TRBD1 (6 bases). Trimming took 7 bases from V and 1 from J, leaving 17 bases between them. There are 16 residues in the CDR3. Germline V gene data show CDR1 as LNHDA and CDR2 as SQIVND (reference sequence). The CDR3 DNA reads as TGTGCCAGTACCATAGGCAGGGGAAAATCTGGAAACACCATATATTTT. Its translation: CASTIGRGKSGNTIYF.

The chain employs TRBV2 and TRBJ2-7; 13 positions match TRBD2. Germline CDR1 and CDR2: SNHLY and FYNNEI. V trimming: 11 bases; J trimming: 0 bases; junction bases outside the gene matches: 4. This CDR3 is 14 amino acids long. CDR3 coding DNA: TGTGCCGGGGGACTAGCGGGAAGCTCCTACGAGCAGTACTTC. Residues: CAGGLAGSSYEQYF.

The rearrangement joins TRBV7-9 to TRBJ2-7; D ambiguous. This CDR3 has 12 amino acids. The ends were cut back, 7 bases at V and 6 bases at J, with 13 bases in the middle. The germline gives CDR1 SEHNR, CDR2 FQNEAQ (reference sequence). CDR3 DNA sequence: TGTGCCAGCAAAGTTGGAGCGTCCGAGCAGTACTTC. It codes for CASKVGASEQYF.

The gene calls are TRBV5-1 and TRBJ2-1, with D unresolved. The V end was cut by 5 bases, the J end by 4 bases, with 19 bases between. CDR1 is SGHRS, CDR2 YFSETQ, per germline. The CDR3 totals 16 residues. The CDR3 region has the DNA TGCGCCAGCAGTCCCCACGGCGCAGAGACTTACAATGAGCAGTTCTTC. The encoded protein is CASSPHGAETYNEQFF.

V usage is TRBV6-5 and J usage is TRBJ1-3; 7 bases line up with TRBD1. CDR1 is MNHEY, CDR2 SVGAGI, per germline. The CDR3 contains 15 residues. The J segment lost 0 bases and the V segment lost 7 bases, leaving 6 bases of the junction unmatched. The CDR3 protein is CASTSGGLSGNTIYF. The CDR3 nucleotides are TGTGCCAGCACCTCAGGGGGGCTCTCTGGAAACACCATATATTTT.